The 16 T cell receptor beta chains given below trace back to one sample, sequenced in a study of cytomegalovirus exposure and HLA in healthy donors. It was with 60 Vbeta and 13 Jbeta primers that the PCR ran. Using immunoSEQ multiplex PCR, the repertoire was profiled, and TCRdb retains in-frame clones only, with some absent. The sample lists about 110,000 clones; roughly three quarters were seen once. Specimen: PBMCs. The source is a man aged 30 to 45 in good health and CMV-seropositive.

The chain carries TRBV30 and TRBJ2-1; TRBD2 matches at 10 bases. This CDR3 spans 13 amino acids. Germline V lookup: CDR1 GTSNPN, CDR2 SVGIG (reference sequence). Trimming removed 7 bases from V and 9 bases from J; junction bases left unmatched: 9. CDR3 bases: TGTGCCTCAATAGCGGGGGGAGATGGTGAGCAGTTCTTC. Residues: CASIAGGDGEQFF.

The J gene is TRBJ2-7, the V gene TRBV12-5, with TRBD2 identical over 8 bases. The germline V gene encodes CDR1 LGHNT and CDR2 FRNRAP. Losses at the gene ends were 6 bases for V and 6 bases for J; bases not matched to a gene: 7. This CDR3 spans 13 amino acids. The CDR3 region has the DNA TGTGCTAGTGGCTTCGGGGGGGCTGCCGAGCAGTACTTC. The encoded protein is CASGFGGAAEQYF.

The chain employs TRBV30 and TRBJ1-6; D perhaps matches TRBD1 (5 bases). Deletions cut 2 bases from V and 8 bases from J, with 19 bases between. The CDR3 covers 16 residues. The germline V gene has CDR1 GTSNPN and CDR2 SVGIG (reference sequence). CDR3: CAWSPIGEGLDSPLHF. The CDR3 region has the DNA TGTGCCTGGAGTCCCATAGGGGAGGGTCTGGATTCACCCCTCCACTTT.

The gene calls are TRBV6-1 and TRBJ2-7; the match to TRBD2 covers 9 bases. The CDR3 runs 15 residues. Per germline, CDR1 MNHNS and CDR2 SASEGT. V was clipped by 6 bases and J by 4 bases; unmatched bases: 10. In DNA, the CDR3 is TGTGCCAGCAGAGCCCTGACTAGCGGAGGATACGAGCAGTACTTC. Amino acid sequence: CASRALTSGGYEQYF.

V and J are TRBV4-2 and TRBJ2-5; TRBD2 matches 11 bases. The CDR3 totals 16 residues. With 4 bases clipped from V and 2 bases from J, the junction kept 6 bases outside the gene matches. CDR1 is LGHNA, CDR2 YNFKEQ, per germline. CDR3: CASSLGTSGSQETQYF. CDR3 DNA: TGTGCCAGCAGCCTCGGGACTAGCGGATCACAAGAGACCCAGTACTTC.

This clone has only a few counts. The chain employs TRBV18 and TRBJ2-1; D may be TRBD2 (6 bases). V lost 5 bases and J 6 bases, leaving 11 bases between the germline ends. Germline V gives CDR1 KGHSH, CDR2 LQKENI. The CDR3 length is 13 residues. CDR3 protein: CASSRRGGNEQFF. CDR3 DNA sequence: TGTGCCAGCTCAAGGCGGGGAGGCAATGAGCAGTTCTTC.

The chain carries TRBV29-1 and TRBJ1-2; 9 bases match TRBD1. The trim removed 1 base at V and 5 bases at J, leaving 8 bases unmatched. This CDR3 comprises 15 residues. Germline loops: CDR1 SQVTM, CDR2 ANQGSEA. For the CDR3, the DNA is TGCAGCGTTGAAGGGGGGACAGGGAGAAGATATGGCTACACCTTC. Translation: CSVEGGTGRRYGYTF.

The gene calls are TRBV27 and TRBJ1-4; TRBD1 might be the D (5 bases). Germline V gene data show CDR1 as MNHEY and CDR2 as SMNVEV (reference sequence). This CDR3 has 15 residues. The V and J ends lost 7 bases and 8 bases respectively, with 20 bases between them. CDR3 nucleotides: TGTGCCAGCAAACCGACGGGGGGGGGAGGAGAAAAACTGTTTTTT. Translating it yields CASKPTGGGGEKLFF.

The chain links TRBV4-1 to TRBJ1-3; D is unclear. In germline, CDR1 is MGHRA, CDR2 YSYEKL. This CDR3 is 15 amino acids long. The V end was cut by 2 bases, the J end by 0 bases, with 8 bases between. The CDR3 loop reads CASSQNPGSGNTIYF. DNA of the CDR3: TGCGCCAGCAGCCAAAACCCCGGCTCTGGAAACACCATATATTTT.

The rearrangement links TRBV19 to TRBJ1-1, with a tentative D call TRBD1 (5 bases). The length of the CDR3 is 14 residues. CDR1 and CDR2 from the germline V gene are LNHDA and SQIVND (reference sequence). The ends were cut back, 5 bases at V and 6 bases at J, with 16 bases in the middle. CDR3 residues: CASSPAQGWAEAFF. In DNA form, the CDR3 reads TGTGCCAGTAGTCCGGCCCAGGGTTGGGCTGAAGCTTTCTTT.

This sequence joins TRBV2 and TRBJ1-1, with D uncertain. V gave up 5 bases and J gave up 3 bases, with 13 bases separating them. The CDR3 has 14 residues. CDR1 SNHLY and CDR2 FYNNEI come from the germline V gene. The CDR3 here is CASSYTEEYTEAFF. The DNA of the CDR3 is TGTGCCAGCAGTTACACGGAGGAGTACACTGAAGCTTTCTTT.

The V gene is TRBV5-1, the J gene TRBJ2-3, with D possibly TRBD1 on 6 matching bases. The CDR3 length is 15 residues. From germline, CDR1 is SGHRS and CDR2 YFSETQ. V was pared by 0 bases and J by 6 bases, with 14 bases between. The CDR3 loop is CASSLAQGYMDTQYF. CDR3 nucleotide sequence: TGCGCCAGCAGCTTGGCACAGGGTTATATGGATACGCAGTATTTT.

The chain couples TRBV4-1 to TRBJ1-2; TRBD1 matches at 7 bases. Unmatched junction bases numbered 8, after V lost 5 bases and J lost 2 bases. The CDR3 has 15 residues. Germline CDR1 reads MGHRA; CDR2 reads YSYEKL. This CDR3 reads CASSYIDRDNYGYTF. The DNA for the CDR3 is TGCGCCAGCAGCTACATCGACAGGGACAACTATGGCTACACCTTC.

A word on this clone: Other DNA sequences in the sample encode the same CDR3. The CDR3 nucleotides read TGTGCCAGCAGCCAAGTTCAAAAACAGGGCTTCCCCGGGGCCAACGTCCTGACTTTC. As protein: CASSQVQKQGFPGANVLTF. The genes are TRBV4-2 and TRBJ2-6, with D maybe TRBD1 (6 bases). This CDR3 is built from 19 residues. Germline assignment: CDR1 LGHNA and CDR2 YNFKEQ. V dropped 1 base and J dropped 4 bases, with 20 bases sitting between them.

This chain connects TRBV7-2 to TRBJ2-6; D gene uncertain. V lost 5 bases, J lost 0 bases, and 11 bases lay in between. Germline CDR1 is SGHTA and CDR2 is FQGNSA. CDR3 length equals 16 residues. Written as DNA, the CDR3 is TGTGCCAGCAGCCCCATTAGAGTCTCTGGGGCCAACGTCCTGACTTTC. It encodes CASSPIRVSGANVLTF.

The gene calls are TRBV25-1 and TRBJ1-1; tentative D call: TRBD1 (5 bases). Trimming took 6 bases from V and 1 from J, leaving 12 bases between them. The CDR3 covers 14 residues. The germline V gene has CDR1 MGHDK and CDR2 SYGVNS. The CDR3 protein is CASRPHGGNTEAFF. The CDR3 coding sequence is TGTGCCAGCAGGCCGCACGGGGGGAACACTGAAGCTTTCTTT.